The 17 T cell receptor beta chains reported below all come from one sample, sequenced in a study of T cells in localized non-small cell lung cancer. Repertoires were generated with immunoSEQ multiplex PCR, while TCRdb's copy carries only in-frame clones and drops some. The repertoire holds about 40,000 clones, with 75% to 90% as singletons. The source was peripheral blood, collected before any cancer treatment. The receptors were gathered from a man between 40 and 70 years old with stage I lung adenocarcinoma.

The chain has TRBV2 and TRBJ1-5; D gene ambiguous. The CDR3 length is 14 residues. CDR1 SNHLY and CDR2 FYNNEI come from the germline V gene. Trimming pared 6 bases from V and 3 bases from J, leaving 12 bases between. CDR3 coding DNA: TGTGCCAGCAGAAATCAGGATTACAATCAGCCCCAGCATTTT. Translating it yields CASRNQDYNQPQHF.

The chain uses TRBV10-3 and TRBJ1-4; 8 nucleotides agree with TRBD1. V trimming: 4 bases; J trimming: 8 bases; junction bases outside the gene matches: 15. The germline V gene encodes CDR1 ENHRY and CDR2 SYGVKD. The CDR3 runs to 17 residues. CDR3 residues: CAISGDRGGGIREKLFF. In DNA form, the CDR3 reads TGTGCCATCAGTGGTGACAGGGGAGGAGGCATTAGGGAAAAACTGTTTTTT.

This chain links TRBV2 with TRBJ2-1, with 11 bases lining up with TRBD2. Germline lookup yields CDR1 SNHLY and CDR2 FYNNEI. J lost 4 bases, V lost 6 bases, and 5 bases had no gene match. This CDR3 region has 15 residues. CDR3 in DNA: TGTGCCAGCAGATTAGGGACTAGCGGATACAATGAGCAGTTCTTC. This gives the protein CASRLGTSGYNEQFF.

This chain uses TRBV7-2 with TRBJ1-4; D ambiguous. The germline V and J ends were trimmed by 5 bases and 0 bases, with 10 bases remaining between them. The length of the CDR3 is 15 residues. CDR1 SGHTA and CDR2 FQGNSA come from the germline V gene. CDR3 sequence (DNA): TGTGCCAGCAGCCCCTGGGGAGCAACTAATGAAAAACTGTTTTTT. Amino acids: CASSPWGATNEKLFF.

The chain combines TRBV9 with TRBJ2-1; no clear D gene. V lost 4 bases to trimming and J lost 10 bases, with 18 bases between them. Germline-derived CDR1 and CDR2 are SGDLS and YYNGEE. This CDR3 spans 14 amino acids. Here the CDR3 DNA reads TGTGCCAGCAGCCCTCGAACTCAGTCGGGCGAGCAGTTCTTC. This gives the protein CASSPRTQSGEQFF.

This clone was counted between two and nine times. The CDR3 region has the DNA TGTGCCAGCAGCCTGGGGACAGGCCGAGGGGAGCAGTTCTTC. It is translated as CASSLGTGRGEQFF. The chain combines TRBV7-9 with TRBJ2-1, with 8 nucleotides matching TRBD1. Germline V lookup: CDR1 SEHNR, CDR2 FQNEAQ (reference sequence). The CDR3 is 14 residues long. Losses at the gene ends were 5 bases for V and 10 bases for J; bases not matched to a gene: 10.

The rearrangement uses TRBV7-6 and TRBJ2-1; maybe TRBD2 (5 bases). CDR1 SGHVS and CDR2 FNYEAQ come from the germline V gene. This CDR3 spans 17 amino acids. V was trimmed by 1 base and J by 2 bases, leaving 15 bases between them. CDR3 region: CASSLVFERTTYNEQFF. CDR3 DNA sequence: TGTGCCAGCAGCTTAGTTTTCGAGCGGACCACCTACAATGAGCAGTTCTTC.

The chain employs TRBV28 and TRBJ1-5, with 8 positions matching TRBD1. CDR1 is MDHEN and CDR2 is SYDVKM in the germline V gene. The CDR3 has 15 amino acids. V trimming: 6 bases; J trimming: 7 bases; junction bases outside the gene matches: 11. The CDR3 protein is CASSLLGQGGQPQHF. The CDR3 DNA reads TGTGCCAGCAGCCTACTAGGACAGGGAGGGCAGCCCCAGCATTTT.

The rearrangement links TRBV5-1 to TRBJ2-3, with a tentative D call TRBD2 (5 bases). The ends were cut back, 2 bases at V and 6 bases at J, with 22 bases in the middle. The CDR3 contains 17 residues. From germline, CDR1 is SGHRS and CDR2 YFSETQ. The CDR3 protein is CASSLPRVAQRGDTQYF. CDR3 sequence (DNA): TGCGCCAGCAGCTTACCCCGGGTGGCGCAAAGAGGGGATACGCAGTATTTT.

This clone was detected a few times. The rearrangement joins TRBV27 to TRBJ2-6; tentative D call: TRBD2 (5 bases). V dropped 5 bases and J dropped 0 bases, with 14 bases sitting between them. This CDR3 comprises 17 residues. Germline V gene data show CDR1 as MNHEY and CDR2 as SMNVEV (reference sequence). This CDR3 is CASSPRDSDSGANVLTF. In nucleotides, the CDR3 is TGTGCCAGCAGTCCCCGGGATAGCGACTCTGGGGCCAACGTCCTGACTTTC. Full variable domain (remainder filled in from reference TRBV27 and TRBJ2-6): EAQVTQNPRYLITVTGKKLTVTCSQNMNHEYMSWYRQDPGLGLRQIYYSMNVEVTDKGDVPEGYKVSRKEKRNFPLILESPSPNQTSLYFCASSPRDSDSGANVLTFGAGSRLTVL.

The rearrangement uses TRBV28 and TRBJ1-1; D uncertain. The CDR3 has 12 residues. Germline values: CDR1 MDHEN, CDR2 SYDVKM. V lost 5 bases to trimming and J lost 3 bases, with 7 bases between them. The CDR3 loop reads CASSTIDTEAFF. As DNA, the CDR3 is TGTGCCAGCAGTACCATCGACACTGAAGCTTTCTTT.

This chain uses TRBV7-9 with TRBJ2-1; no clear D gene. Trimming stripped 5 bases from V and 8 bases from J, with 7 bases between. The CDR3 is made up of 11 amino acids. CDR1 and CDR2 (germline): SEHNR, FQNEAQ (reference sequence). CDR3: CASSPHYEQFF. For the CDR3, the DNA is TGTGCCAGCAGCCCTCACTATGAGCAGTTCTTC.

The V and J genes are TRBV7-9 and TRBJ2-1; 8 positions match TRBD2. The V and J ends lost 7 bases and 9 bases, in that order; junction bases with no gene match: 2. CDR1 SEHNR and CDR2 FQNEAQ come from the germline V gene (reference sequence). CDR3 size: 11 residues. CDR3 in amino acids: CASTRGGEQFF. The CDR3 nucleotides read TGTGCCAGCACCCGGGGGGGTGAGCAGTTCTTC.

V is TRBV7-2 and J is TRBJ2-1; D is perhaps TRBD1 or TRBD2 (5 bases each). This CDR3 contains 17 residues. V dropped 1 base and J dropped 7 bases, with 20 bases sitting between them. CDR1 SGHTA and CDR2 FQGNSA come from the germline V gene. The CDR3 DNA reads as TGTGCCAGCAGCTTAGGGGGTTTCGGGGCAACGAGGAATGAGCAGTTCTTC. Translating it yields CASSLGGFGATRNEQFF. Supplemented by reference TRBV7-2 and TRBJ2-1, the full variable domain reads GAGVSQSPSNKVTEKGKDVELRCDPISGHTALYWYRQSLGQGLEFLIYFQGNSAPDKSGLPSDRFSAERTGGSVSTLTIQRTQQEDSAVYLCASSLGGFGATRNEQFFGPGTRLTVL.

The genes are TRBV2 and TRBJ2-7; 9 nucleotides match TRBD2. Germline V gene lookup returns CDR1 SNHLY and CDR2 FYNNEI. V dropped 3 bases and J dropped 4; count of bases not matched to a gene: 7. This CDR3 is 15 amino acids long. This CDR3 is CASSDRREGQYEQYF. The CDR3 DNA reads as TGTGCCAGCAGTGATAGGCGGGAGGGCCAGTACGAGCAGTACTTC.

The V call is TRBV5-1, the J call TRBJ2-3; unclear D gene. In germline, CDR1 is SGHRS, CDR2 YFSETQ. V lost 2 bases and J lost 5, with 18 bases in between. The CDR3 contains 16 residues. In DNA, the CDR3 is TGCGCCAGCAGCTTACGGACCCCCGGAGACGGAGATACGCAGTATTTT. It is translated as CASSLRTPGDGDTQYF.

The rearrangement uses TRBV5-6 and TRBJ1-1, with 9 bases matching TRBD1. CDR1 SGHDT and CDR2 YYEEEE come from the germline V gene. The CDR3 covers 14 residues. Trimming took 4 bases from V and 12 from J; bases not matched to a gene: 13. The CDR3 nucleotides read TGTGCCAGCAGCAGCCGGGACAGGGAAAGTAGACCTTTCTTT. This gives the protein CASSSRDRESRPFF.